Listed here are 27 T cell receptor beta chains from one sample, sequenced in a study of graft-versus-host responses after intestinal transplantation. Lymphocytes from graft epithelium and lamina propria were isolated. Sequencing was performed with immunoSEQ multiplex PCR; in TCRdb, only in-frame clones are kept and a portion is missing. The table records about 17,000 clones, roughly 82% of them present only once. The starting material was ileum tissue, obtained 17 days after transplant. The origin of the receptors is a human patient who received an intestinal transplant, so some T cells may come from the graft donor.

The CDR3 sequence is CASSLHAGNYGYTF. CDR3 nucleotide sequence: TGTGCCAGCAGCTTACATGCAGGGAACTATGGCTACACCTTC. The chain combines TRBV7-6 with TRBJ1-2; the D gene is possibly TRBD1 (5 bases). The CDR3 extends over 14 amino acids. Trimming took 2 bases from V and 2 from J, leaving 9 bases between them. Germline CDR1 reads SGHVS; CDR2 reads FNYEAQ.

V gene TRBV7-9 combines with J gene TRBJ2-5, with TRBD2 identical over 9 bases. The V and J ends lost 5 bases and 8 bases, in that order; junction bases with no gene match: 15. Germline CDR1 reads SEHNR; CDR2 reads FQNEAQ (reference sequence). The CDR3 contains 16 residues. In nucleotides, the CDR3 is TGTGCCAGCAGCCGTCCGGGACTAGCCCGAGATGAAACCCAGTACTTC. Amino acid sequence: CASSRPGLARDETQYF.

V and J are TRBV28 and TRBJ2-3, with D perhaps TRBD1 (9 bases). V was clipped by 5 bases and J by 4 bases, with 22 bases between them. CDR3 length equals 17 residues. CDR1 is MDHEN, CDR2 SYDVKM, per germline. CDR3 loop: CASSHPPGGTGPDTQYF. The CDR3 DNA reads TGTGCCAGCAGTCACCCACCGGGGGGGACAGGGCCAGATACGCAGTATTTT.

V and J are TRBV7-6 and TRBJ2-1; 8 bases are a match to TRBD2. The CDR3 contains 13 residues. Per germline, CDR1 SGHVS and CDR2 FNYEAQ. The V segment lost 4 bases and the J segment 5 bases; nucleotides outside the gene matches: 1. The CDR3 DNA reads as TGTGCCAGCAGCTCGGGACTAGACAATGAGCAGTTCTTC. Residues: CASSSGLDNEQFF.

For the CDR3, the DNA is TGTGCCAGCAGTTACTCGTTTACAGGGACCTTCTATGGCTACACCTTC. As protein: CASSYSFTGTFYGYTF. V is TRBV6-5 and J is TRBJ1-2; maybe TRBD1 (6 bases). Germline loops: CDR1 MNHEY, CDR2 SVGAGI. The V end was cut by 0 bases, the J end by 4 bases, with 15 bases between. The CDR3 runs to 16 residues.

This clone was seen a few times. J is TRBJ1-1 and V is TRBV6-5, with D tentatively TRBD1 (6 bases). This CDR3 has 13 amino acids. Trimming removed 0 bases from V and 7 bases from J, with 9 bases in between. CDR1 MNHEY and CDR2 SVGAGI come from the germline V gene. CDR3 residues: CASSYSPGVEAFF. DNA for the CDR3: TGTGCCAGCAGTTACTCGCCAGGGGTTGAAGCTTTCTTT.

About this clone: A junction boundary mismatches the germline segment, possibly from a read error. The V call is TRBV5-6, the J call TRBJ2-3; D might be TRBD1 or TRBD2, each matching 5 bases. Germline CDR1 is SGHDT and CDR2 is YYEEEE. The CDR3 is 12 residues long. CDR3: CACSLGADTQYF. In DNA, the CDR3 is TGTGCCTGCAGCTTGGGGGCAGATACGCAGTATTTT.

V is TRBV28 and J is TRBJ2-1; D is perhaps TRBD2 (6 bases). There are 18 residues in the CDR3. CDR1 MDHEN and CDR2 SYDVKM come from the germline V gene. V was shortened by 3 bases and J by 0 bases, with 18 bases between the two germline ends. The CDR3 here is CASSFRASGSHSYNEQFF. In nucleotides, the CDR3 is TGTGCCAGCAGTTTTCGTGCGAGCGGGTCTCACTCCTACAATGAGCAGTTCTTC.

The chain carries TRBV14 and TRBJ2-7; D perhaps matches TRBD1 (5 bases). V was shortened by 1 base and J by 2 bases, with 12 bases between the two germline ends. In germline, CDR1 is SGHDN, CDR2 FVKESK. There are 15 residues in the CDR3. The chain's CDR3 is CASSQVPSGPYEQYF. The CDR3 region has the DNA TGTGCCAGCAGCCAAGTCCCATCAGGGCCCTACGAGCAGTACTTC.

The CDR3 spells CASSLGYNEQFF. The CDR3, as DNA: TGTGCCAGCAGCTTAGGATACAATGAGCAGTTCTTC. The chain uses TRBV7-9 and TRBJ2-1; D uncertain. Germline V gives CDR1 SEHNR, CDR2 FQNEAQ (reference sequence). The CDR3 contains 12 residues. Deletions cut 1 base from V and 4 bases from J, with 2 bases between.

The chain's CDR3 is CASSLSRDSNQPQHF. For the CDR3, the DNA is TGTGCCAGCAGTTTATCCAGGGATAGCAATCAGCCCCAGCATTTT. The gene calls are TRBV28 and TRBJ1-5, with D possibly TRBD1 on 5 matching bases. This CDR3 comprises 15 residues. The V and J ends lost 1 base and 0 bases respectively, with 7 bases between them. Per germline, CDR1 MDHEN and CDR2 SYDVKM.

V is TRBV30 and J is TRBJ1-3; D gene ambiguous. Deletions cut 5 bases from V and 2 bases from J, with 10 bases between. The CDR3 runs 13 residues. Germline V gives CDR1 GTSNPN, CDR2 SVGIG (reference sequence). DNA of the CDR3: TGTGCCTGGCGGGAGAAAGCTGGAAACACCATATATTTT. Translating it yields CAWREKAGNTIYF.

V usage is TRBV21-1 and J usage is TRBJ1-5; the listed D gene, TRBD1, was not tested against the DNA. TRBV21-1 is designated a pseudogene. This CDR3 comprises 14 residues. In DNA form, the CDR3 reads TGTGCCAGCAGTGAACGACAGGTCAATCAGCCCCAGCATTTT. It codes for CASSERQVNQPQHF.

The chain carries TRBV13 and TRBJ1-1; D call uncertain. Trimming cost V 5 bases and J 0 bases, with 16 bases left between them. The CDR3 covers 16 residues. The germline V gene encodes CDR1 PRHDT and CDR2 FYEKMQ (reference sequence). The CDR3, as DNA: TGTGCCAGCAGCGATTCCCAGTGGCAGGTGAACACTGAAGCTTTCTTT. It is translated as CASSDSQWQVNTEAFF.

The V and J genes are TRBV9 and TRBJ2-5, with 7 bases aligning to TRBD1. Germline CDR1 reads SGDLS; CDR2 reads YYNGEE. Trimming cost V 3 bases and J 2 bases; bases outside gene matches: 10. The CDR3 length is 16 residues. In nucleotides, the CDR3 is TGTGCCAGCAGCGAAAGGGACAGCTTTACTCAAGAGACCCAGTACTTC. Its translation is CASSERDSFTQETQYF.

This rearrangement joins TRBV28 to TRBJ2-3, with 7 positions matching TRBD2. The CDR3 loop spans 16 amino acids. V lost 3 bases and J lost 3; bases outside the gene matches: 9. Per the germline V gene, CDR1 is MDHEN and CDR2 is SYDVKM. CDR3 nucleotides: TGTGCCAGCAGTTTGGGGAGCGGGACCCTTACAGATACGCAGTATTTT. Translated: CASSLGSGTLTDTQYF.

This rearrangement joins TRBV5-6 to TRBJ2-7; 8 bases agree with TRBD2. The V and J ends lost 1 base and 13 bases, in that order; junction bases with no gene match: 19. CDR3 length: 16 residues. The germline V gene encodes CDR1 SGHDT and CDR2 YYEEEE. CDR3 sequence reads: CASSLRSPGGGAKGYF. CDR3 in DNA: TGTGCCAGCAGCTTGCGGTCCCCGGGGGGGGGCGCAAAGGGATACTTC.

This chain links TRBV19 with TRBJ2-5; D possibly corresponds to TRBD1 (5 bases). Trimming took 0 bases from V and 4 from J, leaving 12 bases between them. The germline gives CDR1 LNHDA, CDR2 SQIVND (reference sequence). CDR3 length: 15 amino acids. The CDR3 loop reads CASSIDDDSAETQYF. The CDR3 DNA reads as TGTGCCAGTAGTATAGACGATGACAGTGCAGAGACCCAGTACTTC.

CDR3 DNA sequence: TGTGCCAGCAGCCCTCGAGTGCTGAGGGGCACAGATACGCAGTATTTT. Its protein product is CASSPRVLRGTDTQYF. The gene calls are TRBV6-6 and TRBJ2-3, with a tentative D call TRBD2 (5 bases). The germline V and J ends were trimmed by 6 bases and 1 base, with 17 bases remaining between them. Germline V CDR1 and CDR2: MNHNY, SVGAGI (reference sequence). CDR3 size: 16 residues.

This clone was seen only once. The rearrangement joins TRBV28 to TRBJ2-7; the D is unclear. Between the trimmed V and J ends, which lost 7 bases and 2 bases, there was a span of 15 bases. Looked up from germline, CDR1 is MDHEN and CDR2 is SYDVKM. CDR3 size: 14 residues. In nucleotides, the CDR3 is TGTGCCAGCAACACAGACGGAGCCACCTACGAGCAGTACTTC. The encoded protein is CASNTDGATYEQYF.

The V and J genes are TRBV7-2 and TRBJ1-5; 10 bases align to TRBD1. In germline, CDR1 is SGHTA, CDR2 FQGNSA. Trimming at V came to 1 base and at J to 6 bases, leaving 3 bases not matched to a gene. The CDR3 spans 15 residues. DNA of the CDR3: TGTGCCAGCAGCTTAGTGGGGACAGGGGTTCAGCCCCAGCATTTT. Protein product: CASSLVGTGVQPQHF.

The V gene is TRBV30, the J gene TRBJ1-1; D uncertain. Germline values: CDR1 GTSNPN, CDR2 SVGIG (reference sequence). The CDR3 is 13 amino acids. Trimming pared 4 bases from V and 0 bases from J, leaving 9 bases between. CDR3 in DNA: TGTGCCTGGAACGAGGGATTGAACACTGAAGCTTTCTTT. The encoded protein is CAWNEGLNTEAFF.

The chain has TRBV2 and TRBJ2-1; D is undetermined. The V end lost 2 bases, the J end lost 0 bases, and 5 bases lay between the germline ends. CDR3 length: 14 residues. CDR1 SNHLY and CDR2 FYNNEI come from the germline V gene. CDR3 bases: TGTGCCAGCAGTGAACTGGGCTCCTACAATGAGCAGTTCTTC. Its protein product is CASSELGSYNEQFF.

This clone is large (0.1 to 1%). This sequence joins TRBV4-2 and TRBJ1-2; maybe TRBD1 (6 bases). Looked up from germline, CDR1 is LGHNA and CDR2 is YNFKEQ. Trimming took off 0 bases at V and 0 bases at J, with 14 bases between the two ends. The CDR3 loop spans 17 amino acids. The DNA for the CDR3 is TGTGCCAGCAGCCAAGAGGCACAGGGCCGAACTAACTATGGCTACACCTTC. This translates into CASSQEAQGRTNYGYTF.

The rearrangement links TRBV28 to TRBJ1-1, with TRBD1 as a possible D gene (6 bases). V lost 3 bases to trimming and J lost 8 bases, with 16 bases between them. Germline CDR1 and CDR2: MDHEN and SYDVKM. This CDR3 has 14 residues. The CDR3 DNA follows: TGTGCCAGCAGTTTGGGCGGGGGGACAACCGAAGCTTTCTTT. This translates into CASSLGGGTTEAFF.

The chain employs TRBV6-4 and TRBJ2-2; 11 bases are a match to TRBD1. V was pared by 6 bases and J by 7 bases, with 4 bases of the junction left unmatched. In germline, CDR1 is MRHNA, CDR2 SNTAGT. The CDR3 spans 14 residues. In DNA, the CDR3 is TGTGCCAGCAGAGGACAGGGGGCCGGCGGGGAGCTGTTTTTT. Its translation is CASRGQGAGGELFF.

This chain connects TRBV7-2 to TRBJ2-2, with D unclear. The V gene lost 7 bases and the J gene lost 2 bases, with 14 bases spanning the gap. The length of the CDR3 is 15 residues. The V gene's germline CDR1 is SGHTA and CDR2 FQGNSA. CDR3 loop: CASTPGVVNTGELFF. The CDR3 coding sequence is TGTGCCAGCACCCCCGGAGTTGTCAACACCGGGGAGCTGTTTTTT.